The entry below describes one T cell receptor beta chain. The antigen remains undetermined. The CDR3 contains 16 residues. These data originate in a study of shared clonotypes between healthy human individuals. Naive CD8 cells comprised CD45RO-negative, CCR7-positively selected cells, excluding terminally differentiated effector memory CD45RA+ cells. The donors were all Caucasian adults (living in Nashville, Tennessee). Study-wide results and caveats: Against clonotypes common to all four donors, non-shared ones had lower generation probabilities. Naive subsets usually exceeded memory subsets in estimated richness.

Assay used: immunoSEQ multiplex PCR; TCRdb lists only in-frame clones, some missing. The sample contains about 2 million clones, about 94% of which appear only once. This clonotype was sampled from a man in his late teens or twenties in good health. The specimen was naive CD8+ T cells sorted from blood. V and J are TRBV1 and TRBJ1-1; TRBD1 is the table's D call and was not checked against the DNA. TRBV1 is a documented pseudogene. The CDR3 loop reads CTSSQSIIWLNTEAFF. The CDR3 DNA is TGCACCAGCAGCCAATCGATCATTTGGCTGAACACTGAAGCTTTCTTT.